A selection of T cell receptor beta chains follows, all from one sample in a study of cytomegalovirus exposure and HLA in healthy donors. Assay used: immunoSEQ multiplex PCR; TCRdb lists only in-frame clones, some missing. The sample includes approximately 88,000 clones, more than 60% of them seen just once. What was sequenced was PBMCs. The receptors come from a man aged 50-60 years in good health and CMV-seropositive. Each CDR3 is given with its conserved first and last residue. The order of the fields is clone size, J gene, V gene, D gene, CDR3 protein, CDR3 DNA. The D gene is left open where the match is weak. The size of a clone is reported for some rows only, either as once, few or many, or as a class for expanded clones.

clone size: once
J gene: TRBJ1-1
V gene: TRBV19
D gene: TRBD1
CDR3 protein: CASSISGTGPAF
CDR3 DNA: TGTGCCAGTAGTATTTCCGGGACAGGGCCCGCCTTT

clone size: NA
J gene: TRBJ1-4
V gene: TRBV7-2
D gene: TRBD1
CDR3 protein: CASSTPFNRDRGTNEKLFF
CDR3 DNA: TGTGCCAGCAGCACTCCGTTTAACCGGGACAGAGGAACTAATGAAAAACTGTTTTTT

clone size: few
J gene: TRBJ2-2
V gene: TRBV12-5
D gene: NA
CDR3 protein: CASGPWTANTGELFF
CDR3 DNA: TGTGCTAGTGGTCCCTGGACAGCGAACACCGGGGAGCTGTTTTTT

clone size: NA
J gene: TRBJ1-1
V gene: TRBV19
D gene: NA
CDR3 protein: CASSIPENTEAFF
CDR3 DNA: TGTGCCAGTAGTATCCCAGAGAACACTGAAGCTTTCTTT

clone size: NA
J gene: TRBJ2-4
V gene: TRBV15
D gene: NA
CDR3 protein: CATSRPQNIQYF
CDR3 DNA: TGTGCCACCAGCAGACCTCAGAACATTCAGTACTTC

clone size: NA
J gene: TRBJ1-4
V gene: TRBV29-1
D gene: NA
CDR3 protein: CSVEVQGTNEKLFF
CDR3 DNA: TGCAGCGTTGAAGTACAGGGAACTAATGAAAAACTGTTTTTT

clone size: NA
J gene: TRBJ1-5
V gene: TRBV6-5
D gene: TRBD1
CDR3 protein: CASSSAGGNNQPQHF
CDR3 DNA: TGTGCCAGCAGTTCGGCAGGGGGAAACAATCAGCCCCAGCATTTT

clone size: NA
J gene: TRBJ1-2
V gene: TRBV4-2
D gene: TRBD1
CDR3 protein: CASSQGQGAGLGGYPF
CDR3 DNA: TGTGCCAGCAGCCAGGGACAGGGGGCAGGGCTGGGCGGCTACCCCTTC

clone size: few
J gene: TRBJ2-1
V gene: TRBV11-3
D gene: NA
CDR3 protein: CASGRGLDDEQFF
CDR3 DNA: TGTGCCAGCGGGAGGGGGTTAGACGATGAGCAGTTCTTC

clone size: once
J gene: TRBJ2-2
V gene: TRBV5-6
D gene: TRBD1
CDR3 protein: CASSKQGARELFF
CDR3 DNA: TGTGCCAGCAGCAAACAGGGGGCGAGGGAGCTGTTTTTT

clone size: NA
J gene: TRBJ2-7
V gene: TRBV4-3
D gene: NA
CDR3 protein: CASSQSRTYEQYF
CDR3 DNA: TGCGCCAGCAGCCAGTCTAGGACCTACGAGCAGTACTTC

clone size: NA
J gene: TRBJ1-2
V gene: TRBV7-2
D gene: NA
CDR3 protein: CASSSRVDGYTF
CDR3 DNA: TGTGCCAGCAGCTCACGTGTAGATGGCTACACCTTC

clone size: NA
J gene: TRBJ1-4
V gene: TRBV10-3
D gene: NA
CDR3 protein: CATHGGTNEKLFF
CDR3 DNA: TGTGCCACCCACGGGGGAACTAATGAAAAACTGTTTTTT

clone size: NA
J gene: TRBJ2-1
V gene: TRBV7-2
D gene: TRBD1
CDR3 protein: CASTKTGGAYYNEQFF
CDR3 DNA: TGTGCCAGCACCAAGACAGGGGGCGCTTATTACAATGAGCAGTTCTTC

clone size: NA
J gene: TRBJ1-5
V gene: TRBV6-1
D gene: TRBD1
CDR3 protein: CASTGGKSNQPQHF
CDR3 DNA: TGTGCCAGCACAGGGGGGAAAAGCAATCAGCCCCAGCATTTT

clone size: NA
J gene: TRBJ2-7
V gene: TRBV2
D gene: NA
CDR3 protein: CASSEYEQYF
CDR3 DNA: TGTGCCAGCAGCGAGTACGAGCAGTACTTC

clone size: NA
J gene: TRBJ2-5
V gene: TRBV29-1
D gene: NA
CDR3 protein: CSAARGPSETQYF
CDR3 DNA: TGCAGCGCCGCCCGCGGGCCTAGTGAGACCCAGTACTTC

clone size: NA
J gene: TRBJ1-1
V gene: TRBV30
D gene: NA
CDR3 protein: CAWRITGGRATEAFF
CDR3 DNA: TGTGCCTGGAGAATCACGGGGGGGAGAGCCACTGAAGCTTTCTTT

clone size: few
J gene: TRBJ2-1
V gene: TRBV9
D gene: NA
CDR3 protein: CASSAGGGRNEQFF
CDR3 DNA: TGTGCCAGCAGCGCCGGGGGTGGGAGGAATGAGCAGTTCTTC

clone size: few
J gene: TRBJ1-1
V gene: TRBV7-9
D gene: NA
CDR3 protein: CASNSRGENTEAFF
CDR3 DNA: TGTGCCAGCAACTCCCGTGGAGAGAACACTGAAGCTTTCTTT

clone size: NA
J gene: TRBJ1-3
V gene: TRBV29-1
D gene: NA
CDR3 protein: CSVATSGGTGNTIYF
CDR3 DNA: TGCAGCGTTGCCACCAGCGGGGGAACTGGAAACACCATATATTTT

clone size: NA
J gene: TRBJ2-3
V gene: TRBV9
D gene: TRBD2
CDR3 protein: CASSVGSGGTTDTQYF
CDR3 DNA: TGTGCCAGCAGCGTAGGGAGCGGGGGGACCACAGATACGCAGTATTTT

clone size: NA
J gene: TRBJ1-5
V gene: TRBV6-6
D gene: TRBD1
CDR3 protein: CASSDSGTGGNQPQNF
CDR3 DNA: TGTGCCAGCAGCGACTCCGGGACAGGCGGCAATCAGCCCCAGAATTTT

clone size: NA
J gene: TRBJ2-1
V gene: TRBV9
D gene: TRBD1
CDR3 protein: CASSGSPFPGQDNEQFF
CDR3 DNA: TGTGCCAGCAGCGGCAGCCCTTTCCCGGGACAGGACAATGAGCAGTTCTTC

clone size: NA
J gene: TRBJ2-7
V gene: TRBV7-9
D gene: TRBD1
CDR3 protein: CASSFDPGQSSYEQYF
CDR3 DNA: TGTGCCAGCAGCTTCGATCCGGGACAGAGCTCCTACGAGCAGTACTTC

clone size: once
J gene: TRBJ2-1
V gene: TRBV5-5
D gene: TRBD2
CDR3 protein: CASSKGLATYNEQFF
CDR3 DNA: TGTGCCAGCAGCAAGGGACTAGCGACCTACAATGAGCAGTTCTTC

clone size: NA
J gene: TRBJ1-2
V gene: TRBV14
D gene: NA
CDR3 protein: CASSQGQAYGYTF
CDR3 DNA: TGTGCCAGCAGCCAAGGACAGGCCTATGGCTACACCTTC

clone size: few
J gene: TRBJ1-5
V gene: TRBV9
D gene: NA
CDR3 protein: CASSFTGGGQPQHF
CDR3 DNA: TGTGCCAGCAGCTTTACAGGCGGGGGGCAGCCCCAGCATTTT

clone size: NA
J gene: TRBJ1-5
V gene: TRBV28
D gene: NA
CDR3 protein: CASSRGSNQPQHF
CDR3 DNA: TGTGCCAGCAGCAGGGGTAGCAATCAGCCCCAGCATTTT

clone size: few
J gene: TRBJ2-7
V gene: TRBV5-5
D gene: NA
CDR3 protein: CASSSDDRSSYEQYF
CDR3 DNA: TGTGCCAGCAGCTCAGACGACAGGAGCTCCTACGAGCAGTACTTC

clone size: NA
J gene: TRBJ1-5
V gene: TRBV10-3
D gene: NA
CDR3 protein: CAISEQDISNQPQHF
CDR3 DNA: TGTGCCATCAGTGAGCAGGACATAAGCAATCAGCCCCAGCATTTT

clone size: NA
J gene: TRBJ2-1
V gene: TRBV6-1
D gene: TRBD1
CDR3 protein: CASSEIGTGGENEQFF
CDR3 DNA: TGTGCCAGCAGTGAAATTGGGACAGGGGGGGAAAATGAGCAGTTCTTC

clone size: few
J gene: TRBJ1-1
V gene: TRBV4-3
D gene: NA
CDR3 protein: CASSQSPNTEAFF
CDR3 DNA: TGCGCCAGCAGCCAAAGCCCGAACACTGAAGCTTTCTTT

clone size: NA
J gene: TRBJ1-1
V gene: TRBV7-2
D gene: TRBD1
CDR3 protein: CASSSLQGASTEAFF
CDR3 DNA: TGTGCCAGCAGCTCCCTACAGGGGGCGAGCACTGAAGCTTTCTTT

clone size: NA
J gene: TRBJ1-2
V gene: TRBV5-1
D gene: TRBD1
CDR3 protein: CASSWGTGGDGYTF
CDR3 DNA: TGCGCCAGCAGCTGGGGGACAGGGGGAGATGGCTACACCTTC

clone size: NA
J gene: TRBJ2-7
V gene: TRBV18
D gene: TRBD1
CDR3 protein: CASSPRDRVSYEQYF
CDR3 DNA: TGTGCCAGCTCACCGAGGGACAGGGTTTCCTACGAGCAGTACTTC

clone size: NA
J gene: TRBJ2-1
V gene: TRBV5-6
D gene: NA
CDR3 protein: CASSLGQINEQFF
CDR3 DNA: TGTGCCAGCAGCTTGGGGCAGATCAATGAGCAGTTCTTC

clone size: NA
J gene: TRBJ2-5
V gene: TRBV5-1
D gene: NA
CDR3 protein: CASGRTIPETQYF
CDR3 DNA: TGCGCCAGCGGCAGAACAATCCCAGAGACCCAGTACTTC

clone size: NA
J gene: TRBJ2-5
V gene: TRBV5-4
D gene: NA
CDR3 protein: CASSSGLPIYQETQYF
CDR3 DNA: TGTGCCAGCAGTTCGGGTCTCCCGATATACCAAGAGACCCAGTACTTC

clone size: NA
J gene: TRBJ1-2
V gene: TRBV5-5
D gene: NA
CDR3 protein: CASSLLQGLVNYGYTF
CDR3 DNA: TGTGCCAGCAGCTTGTTGCAGGGACTCGTAAACTATGGCTACACCTTC

clone size: NA
J gene: TRBJ1-4
V gene: TRBV11-2
D gene: NA
CDR3 protein: CASSLGGAREKLFF
CDR3 DNA: TGTGCCAGCAGCTTGGGGGGGGCCAGGGAAAAACTGTTTTTT

clone size: few
J gene: TRBJ1-5
V gene: TRBV7-8
D gene: TRBD1
CDR3 protein: CASSHAGTGVQPQHF
CDR3 DNA: TGTGCCAGCAGCCACGCCGGGACAGGGGTGCAGCCCCAGCATTTT

clone size: few
J gene: TRBJ2-2
V gene: TRBV6-5
D gene: NA
CDR3 protein: CASSRVSGELFF
CDR3 DNA: TGTGCCAGCAGCAGGGTGTCCGGGGAGCTGTTTTTT

clone size: few
J gene: TRBJ2-7
V gene: TRBV6-5
D gene: NA
CDR3 protein: CASSLSGSGNEQYF
CDR3 DNA: TGTGCCAGCAGTTTGTCGGGGAGTGGGAACGAGCAGTACTTC

clone size: NA
J gene: TRBJ2-5
V gene: TRBV7-9
D gene: NA
CDR3 protein: CASSGLGRETQYF
CDR3 DNA: TGTGCCAGCAGCGGTCTGGGGAGAGAGACCCAGTACTTC

clone size: NA
J gene: TRBJ2-7
V gene: TRBV20-1
D gene: NA
CDR3 protein: CSASGLDEQYF
CDR3 DNA: TGCAGTGCTAGCGGGTTGGACGAGCAGTACTTC

clone size: NA
J gene: TRBJ2-4
V gene: TRBV4-3
D gene: NA
CDR3 protein: CASSQVTGSTKNIQYF
CDR3 DNA: TGCGCCAGCAGCCAAGTTACAGGGTCAACCAAAAACATTCAGTACTTC

clone size: NA
J gene: TRBJ2-2
V gene: TRBV5-4
D gene: NA
CDR3 protein: CASSLGHSNTGELFF
CDR3 DNA: TGTGCCAGCAGCTTGGGACACTCGAACACCGGGGAGCTGTTTTTT

clone size: NA
J gene: TRBJ1-1
V gene: TRBV5-1
D gene: NA
CDR3 protein: CASSFKQGFTEAFF
CDR3 DNA: TGCGCCAGCAGCTTTAAACAGGGTTTCACTGAAGCTTTCTTT

clone size: few
J gene: TRBJ1-1
V gene: TRBV5-1
D gene: TRBD1
CDR3 protein: CASSLGTGLNTEAFF
CDR3 DNA: TGCGCCAGCAGCTTAGGGACAGGGCTGAACACTGAAGCTTTCTTT

clone size: NA
J gene: TRBJ1-1
V gene: TRBV11-3
D gene: NA
CDR3 protein: CASSLGQNTEAFF
CDR3 DNA: TGTGCCAGCAGCTTAGGACAGAACACTGAAGCTTTCTTT

clone size: NA
J gene: TRBJ1-6
V gene: TRBV4-1
D gene: NA
CDR3 protein: CASSQSLQGRASPLNF
CDR3 DNA: TGCGCCAGCAGCCAATCGCTTCAGGGGAGGGCATCACCCCTCAACTTT

clone size: once
J gene: TRBJ1-4
V gene: TRBV5-6
D gene: NA
CDR3 protein: CASSFNSEKLFF
CDR3 DNA: TGTGCCAGCAGCTTCAACAGCGAAAAACTGTTTTTT

clone size: NA
J gene: TRBJ2-3
V gene: TRBV6-5
D gene: TRBD2
CDR3 protein: CASSYSAGETTDTQYF
CDR3 DNA: TGTGCCAGCAGTTACTCCGCGGGGGAGACCACAGATACGCAGTATTTT

clone size: NA
J gene: TRBJ1-2
V gene: TRBV7-2
D gene: NA
CDR3 protein: CASSLAQARDGYTF
CDR3 DNA: TGTGCCAGCAGCTTAGCGCAAGCACGAGATGGCTACACCTTC

clone size: NA
J gene: TRBJ2-5
V gene: TRBV25-1
D gene: TRBD2
CDR3 protein: CASSRSGGARETQYF
CDR3 DNA: TGTGCCAGCAGTAGAAGCGGGGGGGCACGGGAGACCCAGTACTTC

clone size: NA
J gene: TRBJ1-1
V gene: TRBV10-3
D gene: NA
CDR3 protein: CAITEVRGNTEAFF
CDR3 DNA: TGTGCCATCACTGAAGTACGGGGAAACACTGAAGCTTTCTTT

clone size: few
J gene: TRBJ1-4
V gene: TRBV4-3
D gene: NA
CDR3 protein: CASSRVTGTENEKLFF
CDR3 DNA: TGCGCCAGCAGCCGGGTAACAGGGACCGAAAATGAAAAACTGTTTTTT

clone size: NA
J gene: TRBJ2-2
V gene: TRBV7-8
D gene: TRBD2
CDR3 protein: CASSPNSGGDTGELFF
CDR3 DNA: TGTGCCAGCAGCCCAAATAGCGGGGGGGACACCGGGGAGCTGTTTTTT

clone size: few
J gene: TRBJ2-7
V gene: TRBV7-2
D gene: NA
CDR3 protein: CASSLVRGYEQYF
CDR3 DNA: TGTGCCAGCAGCCTAGTAAGGGGCTACGAGCAGTACTTC